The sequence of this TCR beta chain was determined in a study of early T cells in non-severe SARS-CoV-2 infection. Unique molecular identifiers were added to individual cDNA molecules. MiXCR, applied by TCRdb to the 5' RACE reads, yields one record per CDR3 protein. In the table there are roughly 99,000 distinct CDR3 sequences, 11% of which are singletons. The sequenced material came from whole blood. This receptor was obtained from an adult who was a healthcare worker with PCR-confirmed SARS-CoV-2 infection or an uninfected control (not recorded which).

The CDR3 nucleotides read TGTGCCAGCAGCATGGGACAGGGGTCTCTGGAATACGAGCAGTACTTC. This codes for CASSMGQGSLEYEQYF. The V call is TRBV5-4, the J call TRBJ2-7; TRBD1 aligns across 10 bases. The CDR3 runs to 16 residues. V was pared by 4 bases and J by 4 bases, with 11 bases of the junction left unmatched. The germline V gene has CDR1 SGHNT and CDR2 YYREEE (reference sequence).